Below are 9 T cell receptor beta chains sequenced from a single sample in a study of T cell responses to AZD1222 COVID-19 vaccine. Here immunoSEQ multiplex PCR was the method, and the copy in TCRdb shows in-frame clones only, minus some. Here the sample spans roughly 110,000 clones, around nine tenths being singletons. Specimen: peripheral blood, collected on day 0 of AZD1222 vaccination. These receptor sequences come from an adult in good health.

The chain joins TRBV15 to TRBJ2-2; maybe TRBD2 (6 bases). Germline V gene lookup returns CDR1 LNHNV and CDR2 YYDKDF (reference sequence). V dropped 0 bases and J dropped 7 bases, with 9 bases sitting between them. This CDR3 region has 14 residues. The CDR3 protein is CATSRDGGVGELFF. The CDR3 nucleotides read TGTGCCACCAGCAGAGACGGGGGTGTCGGGGAGCTGTTTTTT.

This clone is labeled as medium-sized. The chain is built from TRBV11-1 and TRBJ2-1, with D perhaps matching TRBD1 or TRBD2 (6 bases each). Between the trimmed V and J ends, which lost 8 bases and 12 bases, there was a span of 14 bases. Per germline, CDR1 SGHAT and CDR2 FQDESV (reference sequence). The CDR3 extends over 11 amino acids. CDR3 loop: CASFGGLGQFF. The CDR3, as DNA: TGTGCCAGCTTTGGGGGGCTTGGGCAGTTCTTC.

The gene calls are TRBV6-5 and TRBJ2-1; a possible D gene is TRBD2 (5 bases). This CDR3 has 14 residues. Between the trimmed V and J ends, which lost 2 bases and 6 bases, there was a span of 11 bases. Germline-derived CDR1 and CDR2 are MNHEY and SVGAGI. The CDR3 coding sequence is TGTGCCAGCAGTTACCGAACTAGAAGCAATGAGCAGTTCTTC. Its translation is CASSYRTRSNEQFF.

The genes are TRBV29-1 and TRBJ1-2; no definite D call. This CDR3 region has 13 residues. The ends were cut back, 8 bases at V and 4 bases at J, with 17 bases in the middle. From germline, CDR1 is SQVTM and CDR2 ANQGSEA. The CDR3 region is CSTWAGSSYGYTF. The CDR3 region has the DNA TGCAGCACCTGGGCGGGGAGTAGCTATGGCTACACCTTC.

The gene calls are TRBV6-4 and TRBJ2-2, with D perhaps assigned TRBD1 or TRBD2 (6 bases each). The CDR3 has 14 amino acids. Germline CDR1 is MRHNA and CDR2 is SNTAGT. Trimming stripped 4 bases from V and 4 bases from J, with 10 bases between. Written as DNA, the CDR3 is TGTGCCAGCAGTGTTGAGGGGGGCACCGGGGAGCTGTTTTTT. Amino acid sequence: CASSVEGGTGELFF.

The chain carries TRBV28 and TRBJ2-1; 7 bases align to TRBD2. V lost 10 bases, J lost 1 base, and 7 bases stayed unmatched. The CDR3 has 14 amino acids. CDR1 is MDHEN and CDR2 is SYDVKM in the germline V gene. Here the CDR3 reads CATGGAPSYNEQFF. Written as DNA, the CDR3 is TGTGCCACGGGGGGAGCGCCTTCCTACAATGAGCAGTTCTTC.

With regard to this clone: The final CDR3 position lacks the conserved phenylalanine or tryptophan, pointing to a likely read error. The DNA is omitted, as the CDR3 cannot be located on it reliably, and the CDR3 follows TCRdb's listing. V gene TRBV3-1 (or the pseudogene TRBV3-2) combines with J gene TRBJ2-7; the DNA was not used to check the table's D call, TRBD2. The CDR3 has 9 amino acids, counting both end residues. The V gene's germline CDR1 is LGHDT and CDR2 YNNKEL (reference sequence). Here the CDR3 reads CASSQPRRD.

The chain recombines TRBV19 with TRBJ1-5; the D is unclear. There are 16 residues in the CDR3. CDR1 is LNHDA and CDR2 is SQIVND in the germline V gene (reference sequence). Trimming pared 1 base from V and 3 bases from J, leaving 13 bases between. CDR3 residues: CASSIVGLDTNQPQHF. The DNA of the CDR3 is TGTGCCAGTAGTATAGTAGGGTTAGACACCAATCAGCCCCAGCATTTT.

This rearrangement joins TRBV29-1 to TRBJ1-1; 10 bases align to TRBD1. Germline CDR1 and CDR2: SQVTM and ANQGSEA. Trimming removed 4 bases from V and 4 bases from J; junction bases left unmatched: 9. This CDR3 comprises 15 residues. DNA of the CDR3: TGCAGCGTTGGGGTGACAGGGGGCTGGATCACTGAAGCTTTCTTT. Its translation is CSVGVTGGWITEAFF.